The 5 T cell receptor beta chains below were found in one sample sequenced in a study of CD8 T cells in Susac syndrome. The RNA input was about 0.5 to 1 ug, and it was reverse transcribed with random hexamers. TCRdb processed the immunoSEQ multiplex PCR reads anew with MiXCR; each CDR3 protein has one entry. There are 150,000 or so distinct CDR3 sequences in the sample; around 94% occur only once, and about 0.09% lies in the top ten. Sequenced sample: CD4+ T cells from PBMCs. Receptors originate from a human donor with multiple sclerosis.

The chain employs TRBV29-1 and TRBJ2-1, with no clear D. The CDR3 is 15 residues long. V was cut by 3 bases and J by 5 bases, with 17 bases left in between. The germline V gene encodes CDR1 SQVTM and CDR2 ANQGSEA. The CDR3 is CSVDGVAGTHNEQFF. In DNA, the CDR3 is TGCAGCGTTGACGGTGTAGCAGGAACCCACAATGAGCAGTTCTTC.

This sequence joins TRBV7-2 and TRBJ2-7; 7 bases are a match to TRBD1. The trim removed 2 bases at V and 5 bases at J, leaving 12 bases unmatched. The CDR3 is 16 residues long. Germline assignment: CDR1 SGHTA and CDR2 FQGNSA. The CDR3 DNA is TGTGCCAGCAGCTTATGGCCGACAGGGCCAGGGGACGAGCAGTACTTC. It encodes CASSLWPTGPGDEQYF.

This clonotype was observed once. The chain combines TRBV3-1 with TRBJ2-5; the D gene is possibly TRBD2 (6 bases). The CDR3 consists of 15 residues. The V gene lost 1 base and the J gene lost 1 base, with 10 bases spanning the gap. In germline, CDR1 is LGHDT, CDR2 YNNKEL (reference sequence). The CDR3 DNA sequence: TGTGCCAGCAGCCAAGTCAAAGCGGGCCAAGAGACCCAGTACTTC. This gives the protein CASSQVKAGQETQYF.

The chain uses TRBV29-1 and TRBJ1-5; no definite D call. V lost 4 bases and J 2 bases, leaving 9 bases between the germline ends. The germline V gene encodes CDR1 SQVTM and CDR2 ANQGSEA. The CDR3 totals 13 residues. The CDR3 coding sequence is TGCAGCGTTGTAGTAGCGGGCAATCAGCCCCAGCATTTT. Translating gives CSVVVAGNQPQHF.

The chain joins TRBV3-1 to TRBJ2-3, with TRBD2 as a possible D gene (5 bases). CDR1 is LGHDT and CDR2 is YNNKEL in the germline V gene (reference sequence). V was trimmed by 0 bases and J by 0 bases, leaving 10 bases between them. This CDR3 contains 16 residues. The CDR3 DNA reads as TGTGCCAGCAGCCAAGATCTGTCTAGCAGCACAGATACGCAGTATTTT. Translated, it gives CASSQDLSSSTDTQYF.